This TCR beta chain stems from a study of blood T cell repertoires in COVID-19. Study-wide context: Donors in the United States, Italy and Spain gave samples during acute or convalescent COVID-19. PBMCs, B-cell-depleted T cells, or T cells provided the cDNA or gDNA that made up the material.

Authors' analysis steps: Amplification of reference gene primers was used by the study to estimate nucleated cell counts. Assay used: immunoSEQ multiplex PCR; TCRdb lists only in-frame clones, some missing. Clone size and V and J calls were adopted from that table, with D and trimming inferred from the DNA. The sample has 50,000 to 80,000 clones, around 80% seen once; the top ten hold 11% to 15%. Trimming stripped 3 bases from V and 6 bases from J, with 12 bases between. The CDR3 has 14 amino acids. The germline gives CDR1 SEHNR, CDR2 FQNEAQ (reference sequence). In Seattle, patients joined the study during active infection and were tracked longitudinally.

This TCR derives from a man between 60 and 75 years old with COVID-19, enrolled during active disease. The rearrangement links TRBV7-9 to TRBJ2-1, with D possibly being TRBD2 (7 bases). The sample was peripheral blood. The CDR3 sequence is CASSFGGPFNEQFF. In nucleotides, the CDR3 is TGTGCCAGCAGCTTCGGGGGGCCGTTCAATGAGCAGTTCTTC.